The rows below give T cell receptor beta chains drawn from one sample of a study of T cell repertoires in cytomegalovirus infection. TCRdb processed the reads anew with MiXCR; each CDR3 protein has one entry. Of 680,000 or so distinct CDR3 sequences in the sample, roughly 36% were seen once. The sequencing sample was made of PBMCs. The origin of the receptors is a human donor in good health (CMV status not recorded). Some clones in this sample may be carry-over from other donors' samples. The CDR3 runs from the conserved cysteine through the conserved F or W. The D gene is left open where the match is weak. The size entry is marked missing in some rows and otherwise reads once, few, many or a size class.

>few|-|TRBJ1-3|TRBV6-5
TGTGCCAGCAGTTACTCGGGCGGCTACTCTGGAAACACCATATATTTT
CASSYSGGYSGNTIYF
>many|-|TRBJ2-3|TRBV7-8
TGTGCCAGCATCCTAGCGAGCACAGATACGCAGTATTTT
CASILASTDTQYF
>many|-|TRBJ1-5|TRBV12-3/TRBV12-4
TGTGCCAGCAGCTGGGGCTGGAGCAATCAGCCCCAGCATTTT
CASSWGWSNQPQHF
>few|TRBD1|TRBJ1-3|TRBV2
TGTGCCAGGACAGGGGGATCTGGAAACACCATATATTTT
CARTGGSGNTIYF
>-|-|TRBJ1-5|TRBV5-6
TGTGCCAGCAGCTTTTACGCAGGGAGGAATCAGCCCCAGCATTTT
CASSFYAGRNQPQHF
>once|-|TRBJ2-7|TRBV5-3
TGTGCCAGCAGCTTGGCCGAAAAGCAGTACTTC
CASSLAEKQYF
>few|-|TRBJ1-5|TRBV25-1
TGTGCCAGCAGTGATTGGAGCAATCAGCCCCAGCATTTT
CASSDWSNQPQHF
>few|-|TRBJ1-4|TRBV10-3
TGTGCCATCAGTCTCAGTTTACGCACAACTAATGAAAAACTGTTTTTT
CAISLSLRTTNEKLFF
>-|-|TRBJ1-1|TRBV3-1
TGTGCCAGCAGCCAAGGGGTGGTCTGGGAGGAAGCTTTCTTT
CASSQGVVWEEAFF
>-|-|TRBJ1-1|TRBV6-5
TGTGCCAGCAGTCCCTGGACCGAGGGGAACACTGAAGCTTTCTTT
CASSPWTEGNTEAFF
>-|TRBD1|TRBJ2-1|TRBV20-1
TGCAGTGCAAAGAGGGGGACAGGGGTAAATGAGCAGTTCTTC
CSAKRGTGVNEQFF
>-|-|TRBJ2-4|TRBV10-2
TGCGCCAGCAGTGATAATCGGGGGACTAAAAACATTCAGTACTTC
CASSDNRGTKNIQYF
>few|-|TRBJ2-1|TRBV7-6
TGTGCCAGCAGCTCAATTCTCGCGGACCTAGCCTACAATGAGCAGTTCTTC
CASSSILADLAYNEQFF
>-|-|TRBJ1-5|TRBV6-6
TGTGCCAGCATTCTACAGGGTGATAGCAATCAGCCCCAGCATTTT
CASILQGDSNQPQHF
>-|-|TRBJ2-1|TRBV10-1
TGCGCCAGCAGTGACCGAATTTTCCAGGAGCAGTTCTTC
CASSDRIFQEQFF
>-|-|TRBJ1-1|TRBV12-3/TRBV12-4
TGTGCCAGCAGTAAGGAACAGGGCATGAACACTGAAGCTTTCTTT
CASSKEQGMNTEAFF
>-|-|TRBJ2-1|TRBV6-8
TGTGCCAGCAGTTACATGGTTAGGGGGGTGTACAATGAGCAGTTCTTC
CASSYMVRGVYNEQFF
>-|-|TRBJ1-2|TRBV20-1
TGCAGTTTGGGTTCCCCTGTCTATGGCTACACCTTC
CSLGSPVYGYTF
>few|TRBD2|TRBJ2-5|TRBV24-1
TGTGCCACCAGTGATTTCGGGGGGCAAGAGACCCAGTACTTC
CATSDFGGQETQYF
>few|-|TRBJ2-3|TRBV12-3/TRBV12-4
TGTGCCAGCAGTTTGCTGAGGGGTGACGATACGCAGTATTTT
CASSLLRGDDTQYF
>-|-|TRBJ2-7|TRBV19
TGTGCCAGTAGTATGGGGCCTCAGGAGCAGTACTTC
CASSMGPQEQYF
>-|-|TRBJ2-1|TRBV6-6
TGTGCCAGCAGTTACGACGACAGTTATTACAATGAGCAGTTCTTC
CASSYDDSYYNEQFF
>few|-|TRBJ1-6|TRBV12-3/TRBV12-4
TGTGCCAGCAGGACGGACACCGAAAATTCACCCCTCCACTTT
CASRTDTENSPLHF
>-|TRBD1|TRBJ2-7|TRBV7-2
TGTGCCAGCAGACCCCCCGGGACAGGGGTAGCCGAGCAGTACTTC
CASRPPGTGVAEQYF
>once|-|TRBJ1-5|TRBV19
TGTGCCAGTATTATAGTTCCAGGGTGGGAAATTCAGCCCCAGCATTTT
CASIIVPGWEIQPQHF
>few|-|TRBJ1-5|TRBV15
TGTGCCACCAGCAGCGAACGCGGGGTACGCAATCAGCCCCAGCATTTT
CATSSERGVRNQPQHF
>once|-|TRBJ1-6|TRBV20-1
TGCAGTGCTAGAGATCGTCGGTCACCCCTCCACTTT
CSARDRRSPLHF
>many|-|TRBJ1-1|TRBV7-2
TGTGCCAGCAGCTTGGGGACAAACACTGAAGCTTTCTTT
CASSLGTNTEAFF
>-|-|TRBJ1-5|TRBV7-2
TGTGCCAGCAGACCGAGTCCAACGGATCAGCCCCAGCATTTT
CASRPSPTDQPQHF
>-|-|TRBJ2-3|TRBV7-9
TGTGCCAGCAGCTTAGCCGGCTCCGGACGGGCCTCAGATACGCAGTATTTT
CASSLAGSGRASDTQYF
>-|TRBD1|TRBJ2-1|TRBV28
TGTGCCACCAGTTGGGGGACAGGGGCCTACAATGAGCAGTTCTTC
CATSWGTGAYNEQFF
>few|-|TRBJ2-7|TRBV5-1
TGCGCCAGCAGCTTTGGCCTCGGGGAAGGGTACGAGCAGTACTTC
CASSFGLGEGYEQYF
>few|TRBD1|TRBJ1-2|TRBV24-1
TGTGCCACCAGTCGCCGAGGGACAGGGAATGGCTACACCTTC
CATSRRGTGNGYTF
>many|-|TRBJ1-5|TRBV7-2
TGTGCCAGCAGCTCATATGATGCGCGTAATCAGCCCCAGCATTTT
CASSSYDARNQPQHF
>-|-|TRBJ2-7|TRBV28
TGTGCCAGCAGTTTATCTTCCGGACCCGGGGGCTACGAGCAGTACTTC
CASSLSSGPGGYEQYF
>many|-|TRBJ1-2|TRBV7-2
TGTGCCAGCAGCCACGGAGGGGGGGGAAGAGGCTACACCTTC
CASSHGGGGRGYTF
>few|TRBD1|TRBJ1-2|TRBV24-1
TGTGCCACCAGTGCTCAGGGGGGCTATGGCTACACCTTC
CATSAQGGYGYTF
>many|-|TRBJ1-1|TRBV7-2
TGTGCCAGCAGCTTAGGGGTACAAGGCGGCTTTGAAGCTTTCTTT
CASSLGVQGGFEAFF
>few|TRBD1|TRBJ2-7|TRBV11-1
TGTGCCAGCAGCTTAGAACAGGGGGCCACCTACGAGCAGTACTTC
CASSLEQGATYEQYF
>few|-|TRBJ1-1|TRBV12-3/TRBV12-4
TGTGCCAGCAGTTCGTGGGATGGAACTGAAGCTTTCTTT
CASSSWDGTEAFF
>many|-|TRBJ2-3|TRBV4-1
TGCGCCAGCAGCCAAGAGGGGACTGGGTTCACAGATACGCAGTATTTT
CASSQEGTGFTDTQYF
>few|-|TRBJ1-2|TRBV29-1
TGCAGCGTTGCCAGGACGGATGGCTACACCTTC
CSVARTDGYTF
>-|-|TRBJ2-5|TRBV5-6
TGTGCCAGCAGCTTGGTTAGGGCTAGCAAGGAGACCCAGTACTTC
CASSLVRASKETQYF
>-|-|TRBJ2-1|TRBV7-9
TGTGCCAGCAGCCCTAGACAGCTCGCGAAGCAGTTCTTC
CASSPRQLAKQFF
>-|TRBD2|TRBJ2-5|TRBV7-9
TGTGCCAGCAGCCTTGGACTAGCGGTAGGTTACCAAGAGACCCAGTACTTC
CASSLGLAVGYQETQYF
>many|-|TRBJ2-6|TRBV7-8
TGTGCCAGCAGCTTAACCGGGGTCTCTGGGGCCAACGTCCTGACTTTC
CASSLTGVSGANVLTF
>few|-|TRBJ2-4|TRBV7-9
TGTGCCAGCAGCTTCCACGACAGGCCTCTAGCCAAAAACATTCAGTACTTC
CASSFHDRPLAKNIQYF
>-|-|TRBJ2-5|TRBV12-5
TGTGCTAGTGGTTTGGGGACTATGCAAGAGACCCAGTACTTC
CASGLGTMQETQYF